The clone carrying this T cell receptor (beta chain) appeared once. V shed 2 bases and J 1 base; nucleotides not matched to a gene: 3. The germline gives CDR1 SGHRS, CDR2 YFSETQ. The CDR3 spans 15 residues. Only in-frame clones appear in the TCRdb table, and some are missing; sequencing was by immunoSEQ multiplex PCR. The table has about 28,000 clones, about four fifths seen once. This record belongs to a study of OX40 agonist ivuxolimab in advanced cancers. The receptor comes from an adult with an advanced solid tumor such as melanoma, head and neck, liver or kidney cancer. The sample in question was CD4+ or CD8+ T cells sorted from blood, obtained in a trial of the OX40 agonist ivuxolimab. This chain uses TRBV5-1 with TRBJ2-1; 7 bases are a match to TRBD2. This CDR3 is CASSFPGGSYNEQFF. CDR3 sequence (DNA): TGCGCCAGCAGCTTCCCCGGGGGGTCCTACAATGAGCAGTTCTTC.